These 8 T cell receptor beta chains came from one sample sequenced in a study of neoadjuvant nivolumab and ipilimumab in lung cancer. Produced via immunoSEQ multiplex PCR; TCRdb's table is partial and in-frame only. The sample has 6,500 to 8,500 clones; approximately 85% are singletons. This sample comprised tumor tissue, obtained after neoadjuvant nivolumab, alone or with ipilimumab, at or shortly before surgery. The receptors were gathered from an adult with non-small cell lung cancer.

The chain is built from TRBV7-8 and TRBJ1-1; 7 nucleotides line up with TRBD1. The CDR3 is 14 residues long. Per the germline V gene, CDR1 is SGHVS and CDR2 is FQNEAQ. V lost 5 bases, J lost 4 bases, and 7 bases stayed unmatched. The CDR3 spells CASSGRQGITEAFF. CDR3 nucleotide sequence: TGTGCCAGCAGCGGACGACAGGGTATCACTGAAGCTTTCTTT.

This clone was seen once. This rearrangement joins TRBV7-6 to TRBJ2-5; 10 bases match TRBD2. The CDR3 loop spans 15 amino acids. CDR1 is SGHVS and CDR2 is FNYEAQ in the germline V gene. J was trimmed by 2 bases and V by 6 bases; bases with no gene match: 6. CDR3 loop: CASRRLAGRQETQYF. The CDR3 nucleotides read TGTGCCAGCAGGCGACTAGCGGGTAGACAAGAGACCCAGTACTTC. The whole variable domain, filled in from reference TRBV7-6 and TRBJ2-5, reads GAGVSQSPRYKVTKRGQDVALRCDPISGHVSLYWYRQALGQGPEFLTYFNYEAQQDKSGLPNDRFSAERPEGSISTLTIQRTEQRDSAMYRCASRRLAGRQETQYFGPGTRLLVL.

The rearrangement joins TRBV7-2 to TRBJ2-7; perhaps D is TRBD1 or TRBD2 (5 bases each). The V end was cut by 4 bases, the J end by 2 bases, with 15 bases between. The CDR3 loop spans 15 amino acids. CDR1 is SGHTA and CDR2 is FQGNSA in the germline V gene. This chain's CDR3 is CASSWDGDLTYEQYF. CDR3 DNA: TGTGCCAGCAGCTGGGACGGGGACCTAACCTACGAGCAGTACTTC.

The sample holds one count of this clone. This CDR3 is CASSFAGRETEAFF. The CDR3 region has the DNA TGCGCCAGCAGCTTCGCAGGGAGAGAGACTGAAGCTTTCTTT. The rearrangement joins TRBV5-1 to TRBJ1-1; weak D call: TRBD1 (5 bases). CDR3 size: 14 residues. V shed 2 bases and J shed 5 bases, with 13 bases lying between them. Looked up from germline, CDR1 is SGHRS and CDR2 is YFSETQ.

This clone appeared a few times. The gene calls are TRBV2 and TRBJ2-3; 11 bases are shared with TRBD2. Per the germline V gene, CDR1 is SNHLY and CDR2 is FYNNEI. The CDR3 sequence is 15 residues long. With 6 bases clipped from V and 4 bases from J, the junction kept 6 bases outside the gene matches. CDR3: CASRKLAGASDTQYF. The CDR3 region has the DNA TGTGCCAGCAGAAAACTAGCGGGGGCGTCAGATACGCAGTATTTT.

The chain recombines TRBV6-1 with TRBJ2-1; TRBD1 might be the D (5 bases). CDR1 and CDR2 (germline): MNHNS, SASEGT. This CDR3 contains 16 residues. V was pared by 4 bases and J by 0 bases, with 13 bases between. The CDR3 sequence is CASSGFQGRSYNEQFF. The CDR3 nucleotides read TGTGCCAGCAGTGGATTTCAGGGCCGCTCCTACAATGAGCAGTTCTTC.

This sequence joins TRBV4-1 and TRBJ1-1; TRBD1 aligns across 7 bases. V shed 3 bases and J 0 bases; nucleotides not matched to a gene: 4. CDR1 and CDR2 (germline): MGHRA, YSYEKL. The CDR3 covers 15 residues. The chain's CDR3 is CASSQYRGVNTEAFF. Written as DNA, the CDR3 is TGCGCCAGCAGCCAGTACAGGGGAGTGAACACTGAAGCTTTCTTT.

The chain has TRBV10-3 and TRBJ2-2; 7 bases are shared with TRBD1. V trimming: 11 bases; J trimming: 0 bases; junction bases outside the gene matches: 6. The CDR3 consists of 14 residues. The germline V gene has CDR1 ENHRY and CDR2 SYGVKD. In DNA form, the CDR3 reads TGTGCCTCGCGGACAGGCGCGAACACCGGGGAGCTGTTTTTT. Protein: CASRTGANTGELFF.